A selection of T cell receptor beta chains follows, all from one sample in a study of CD8+ T cells in alopecia areata. Some clones are missing from TCRdb's copy, which holds only in-frame ones; the method was immunoSEQ multiplex PCR. The table has 180,000 or so clones, 45% to 60% seen once. The sequenced sample was CD8+ T cells sorted from blood, obtained around week 52, from a patient treated with tofacitinib. The receptor source for this set is a human donor with alopecia areata. Each CDR3 is given without its conserved first and last residue. The order of the fields is V gene, CDR3 protein.

V gene: TRBV11-2
CDR3 protein: ASSFLDLTVDNEQF

V gene: TRBV6-1
CDR3 protein: ASSEADRATDTQY

V gene: TRBV27
CDR3 protein: ASSLIGSQGETQY

V gene: TRBV6-5
CDR3 protein: ASSYNSGGAFF

V gene: TRBV27
CDR3 protein: ASSLGNEQY

V gene: TRBV7-9
CDR3 protein: ASSSTATGELF

V gene: TRBV5-1
CDR3 protein: ASSLALAGEYNEQF

V gene: TRBV9
CDR3 protein: ASSGRGGSPLH

V gene: TRBV30
CDR3 protein: AWSNSETQY

V gene: TRBV27
CDR3 protein: ASSGRGSYEQY

V gene: TRBV29-1
CDR3 protein: SVVLLAGGLNEQF

V gene: TRBV7-9
CDR3 protein: AMRGHPNTGELF

V gene: TRBV7-9
CDR3 protein: ASSGPDRGNEQY

V gene: TRBV7-3
CDR3 protein: ASSPSGGTNNEQF

V gene: TRBV4-1
CDR3 protein: ASSQDQGQRDNQPQH

V gene: TRBV11-2
CDR3 protein: ASSLTGAGNTEAF

V gene: TRBV27
CDR3 protein: ASSLRGSYGYT

V gene: TRBV4-3
CDR3 protein: ASSQDTPASGGADTQY

V gene: TRBV6-5
CDR3 protein: ASSASHTEGPQH

V gene: TRBV27
CDR3 protein: ASLLETQY

V gene: TRBV6-5
CDR3 protein: ASSPHLGSLETQY

V gene: TRBV2
CDR3 protein: ASKEGTGETQY

V gene: TRBV4-2
CDR3 protein: ASSPTQQVANTGELF

V gene: TRBV30
CDR3 protein: AWSPGNTEAF

V gene: TRBV19
CDR3 protein: ASSIEGTTVYGYT

V gene: TRBV11-2
CDR3 protein: ASSLGAPGRSSYNEQF

V gene: TRBV6-5
CDR3 protein: ASSYSTFQTQY

V gene: TRBV27
CDR3 protein: ASKGVGEQY

V gene: TRBV6-5
CDR3 protein: ASSLGTNYGYT

V gene: TRBV7-6
CDR3 protein: ASSLWEGQGIPSGNTIY

V gene: TRBV25-1
CDR3 protein: ASRDGGETQY

V gene: TRBV7-2
CDR3 protein: ASSLGGGAPYEQY

V gene: TRBV30
CDR3 protein: AWSLNMDRNGYT

V gene: TRBV29-1
CDR3 protein: SAEGQGEGNEQF

V gene: TRBV5-1
CDR3 protein: ASSLEVNRNEQF

V gene: TRBV5-1
CDR3 protein: ASSPEVGLGKNIQY

V gene: TRBV29-1
CDR3 protein: SVESVSEQY

V gene: TRBV9
CDR3 protein: ASSLGIKYGYT

V gene: TRBV6-1
CDR3 protein: ASSEGRSEQY